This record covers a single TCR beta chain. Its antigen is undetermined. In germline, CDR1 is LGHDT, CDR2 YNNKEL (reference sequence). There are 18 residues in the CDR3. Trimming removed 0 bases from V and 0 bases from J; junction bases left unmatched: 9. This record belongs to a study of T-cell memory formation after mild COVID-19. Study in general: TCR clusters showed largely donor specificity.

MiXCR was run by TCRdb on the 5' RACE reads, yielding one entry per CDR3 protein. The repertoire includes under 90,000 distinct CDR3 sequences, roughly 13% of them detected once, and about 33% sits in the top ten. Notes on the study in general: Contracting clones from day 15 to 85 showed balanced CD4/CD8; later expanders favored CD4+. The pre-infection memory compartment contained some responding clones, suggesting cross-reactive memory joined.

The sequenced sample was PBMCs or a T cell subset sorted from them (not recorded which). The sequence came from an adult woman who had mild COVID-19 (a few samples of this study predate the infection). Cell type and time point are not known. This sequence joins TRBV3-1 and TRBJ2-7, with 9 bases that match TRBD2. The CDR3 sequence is CASSQDRDWTSDSYEQYF. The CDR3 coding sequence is TGTGCCAGCAGCCAAGATAGAGATTGGACTAGCGACTCCTACGAGCAGTACTTC.